This TCR beta chain was recovered during a study of cytomegalovirus exposure and HLA in healthy donors. Study findings and constraints: A previous analysis found most TCR beta V segments productive roughly 87% or roughly 30% of the time. According to the study, roughly 180 TCR beta chains were cytomegalovirus-associated. Most of the CMV-associated TCR beta chains (in a later analysis) appeared to be HLA-restricted.

Germline CDR1 KGHSH, CDR2 LQKENI. The CDR3 is 14 residues long. As regards this clone: The antigen is not known. One junction end does not reproduce the germline sequence, and a read error may be involved.

It was with 60 Vbeta and 13 Jbeta primers that the PCR ran. TCRdb's table, derived via immunoSEQ multiplex PCR, lists solely in-frame clones and lacks some. The data contain under 250,000 clones, around four fifths of them singletons. The clonotype originates from a male donor in good health and CMV-seronegative. Sequencing was performed on PBMCs. The chain recombines TRBV18 with TRBJ1-4; D is uncertain. The CDR3 nucleotides are TGTGCCAGCTCACCAACTGGCTGGGCTGAAGAACTGTTTTTT. The encoded protein is CASSPTGWAEELFF.